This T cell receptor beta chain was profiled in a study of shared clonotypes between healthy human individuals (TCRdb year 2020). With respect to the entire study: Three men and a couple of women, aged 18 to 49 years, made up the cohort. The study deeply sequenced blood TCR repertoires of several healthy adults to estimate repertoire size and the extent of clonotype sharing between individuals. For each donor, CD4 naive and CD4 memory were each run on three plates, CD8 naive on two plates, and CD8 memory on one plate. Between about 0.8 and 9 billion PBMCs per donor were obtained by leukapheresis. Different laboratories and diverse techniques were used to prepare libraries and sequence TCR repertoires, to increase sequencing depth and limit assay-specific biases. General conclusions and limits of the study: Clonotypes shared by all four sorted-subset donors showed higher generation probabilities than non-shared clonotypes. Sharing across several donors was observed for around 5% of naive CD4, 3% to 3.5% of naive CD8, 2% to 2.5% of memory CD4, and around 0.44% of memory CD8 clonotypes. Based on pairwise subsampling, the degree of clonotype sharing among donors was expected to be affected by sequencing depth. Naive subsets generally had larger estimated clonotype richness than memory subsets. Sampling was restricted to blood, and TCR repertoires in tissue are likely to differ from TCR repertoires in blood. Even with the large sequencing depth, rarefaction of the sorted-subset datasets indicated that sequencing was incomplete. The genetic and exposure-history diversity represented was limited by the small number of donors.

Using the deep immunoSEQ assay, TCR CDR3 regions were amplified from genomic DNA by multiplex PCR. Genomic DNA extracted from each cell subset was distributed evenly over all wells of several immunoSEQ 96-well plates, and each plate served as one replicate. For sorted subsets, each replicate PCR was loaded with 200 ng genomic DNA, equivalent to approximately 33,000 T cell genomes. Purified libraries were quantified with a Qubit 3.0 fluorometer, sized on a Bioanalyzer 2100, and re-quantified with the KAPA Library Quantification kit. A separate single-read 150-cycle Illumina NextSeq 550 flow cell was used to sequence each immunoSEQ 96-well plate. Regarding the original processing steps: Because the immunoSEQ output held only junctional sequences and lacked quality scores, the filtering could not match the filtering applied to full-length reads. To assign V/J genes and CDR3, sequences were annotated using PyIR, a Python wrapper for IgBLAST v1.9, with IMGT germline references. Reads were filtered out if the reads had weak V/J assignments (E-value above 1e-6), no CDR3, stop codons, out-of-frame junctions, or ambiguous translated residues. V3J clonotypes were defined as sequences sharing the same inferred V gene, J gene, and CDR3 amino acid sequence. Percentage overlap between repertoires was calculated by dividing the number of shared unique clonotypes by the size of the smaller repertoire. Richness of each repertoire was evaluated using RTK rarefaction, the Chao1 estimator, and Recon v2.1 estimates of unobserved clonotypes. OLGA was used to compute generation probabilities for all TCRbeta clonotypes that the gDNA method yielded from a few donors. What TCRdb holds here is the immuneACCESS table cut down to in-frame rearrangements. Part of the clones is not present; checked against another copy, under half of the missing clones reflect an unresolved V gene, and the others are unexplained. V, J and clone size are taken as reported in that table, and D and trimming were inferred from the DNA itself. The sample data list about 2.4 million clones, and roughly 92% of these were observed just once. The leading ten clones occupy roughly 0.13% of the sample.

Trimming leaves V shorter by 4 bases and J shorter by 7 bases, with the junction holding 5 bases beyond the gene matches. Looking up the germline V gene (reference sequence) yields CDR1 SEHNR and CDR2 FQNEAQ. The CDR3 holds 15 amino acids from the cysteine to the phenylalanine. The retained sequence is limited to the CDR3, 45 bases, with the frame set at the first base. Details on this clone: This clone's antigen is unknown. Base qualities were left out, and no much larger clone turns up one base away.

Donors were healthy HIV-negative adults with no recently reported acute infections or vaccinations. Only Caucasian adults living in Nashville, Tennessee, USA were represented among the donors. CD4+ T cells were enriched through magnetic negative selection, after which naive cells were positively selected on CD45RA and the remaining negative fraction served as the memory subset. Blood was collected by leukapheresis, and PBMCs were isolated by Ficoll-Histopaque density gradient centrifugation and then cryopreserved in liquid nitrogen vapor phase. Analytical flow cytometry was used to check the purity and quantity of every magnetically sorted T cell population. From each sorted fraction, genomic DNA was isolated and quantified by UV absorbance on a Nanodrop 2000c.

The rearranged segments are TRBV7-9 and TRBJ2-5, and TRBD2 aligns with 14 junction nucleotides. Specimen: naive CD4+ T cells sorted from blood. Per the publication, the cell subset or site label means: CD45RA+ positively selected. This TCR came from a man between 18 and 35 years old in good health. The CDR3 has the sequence CASSSGLAGGGTQYF. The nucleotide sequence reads TGTGCCAGCAGCTCAGGACTAGCGGGGGGTGGGACCCAGTACTTC.